What follows describes a single TCR beta chain. Its matching antigen is unknown. The conserved closing phenylalanine or tryptophan is absent in this CDR3, likely reflecting a read error. The data originate from a study of CD8+CD57+ T cells in acquired aplastic anemia. Study overall: The DNA of sorted CD4+ and CD8+ cells averaged 3.2 ug. Study-wide points: Patients and controls were found to share fewer than 35 CD8+ CDR3 sequences. Patients did not significantly differ from controls in CD8+ Simpson's diversity.

Patients included in sequencing had previously demonstrated CD8+CD57+ cell expansion by flow cytometry. Blood samples were obtained from patients who had received no prior therapy. Genomic DNA templated the TCR beta VDJ and CDR3 profiling. One entry per CDR3 protein results from TCRdb running MiXCR on the reads. The sample yields 150,000 to 200,000 distinct CDR3 sequences, 45% to 55% seen once. The CDR3 extends over 15 amino acids. V shed 3 bases, J shed 10 bases, and the junction held 12 bases outside the gene matches. The gene calls are TRBV12-3 or TRBV12-4 and TRBJ2-1; 7 bases line up with TRBD2. The sequence was collected from a human donor with aplastic anemia. The sample was sorted CD4+, CD8+, or CD8+CD57+ T cells (not recorded which) from PBMCs. Here the CDR3 DNA reads TGTGCCAGCAGTTTGGAGAGCGGGGCCCGGGTCGAGCAGTTCCTC. It yields the protein CASSLESGARVEQFL.